This T cell receptor beta chain was retrieved from a study of CD8 T cells in ankylosing spondylitis. On this clonotype itself: Its antigen is not identified.

The CDR3 totals 14 residues. CDR1 and CDR2 from the germline V gene are SGDLS and YYNGEE. Trimming pared 0 bases from V and 11 bases from J, leaving 16 bases between. Whole-study results and caveats: Disease-associated clonotypes exhibited CD8+ identity and were relatively infrequent in peripheral blood.

Researchers built TCR beta libraries using quantitative 5'-RACE with molecular barcodes. Using its own MiXCR run on the 5' RACE reads, TCRdb lists one record per CDR3 protein. The data contain about 160,000 distinct CDR3 sequences, just over 9.5% of them seen just once; the ten biggest clones take up more than 12%. The receptor was isolated from a female donor with ankylosing spondylitis or in good health (not recorded which). The rearrangement links TRBV9 to TRBJ2-3; perhaps TRBD2 as D (5 bases). Sequencing was done on a sample of blood, either unsorted or a sorted T cell fraction (not recorded which). CDR3 sequence (DNA): TGTGCCAGCAGCGTAGGGAGCCGATCTCGGGAGCAGTATTTT. It specifies CASSVGSRSREQYF.